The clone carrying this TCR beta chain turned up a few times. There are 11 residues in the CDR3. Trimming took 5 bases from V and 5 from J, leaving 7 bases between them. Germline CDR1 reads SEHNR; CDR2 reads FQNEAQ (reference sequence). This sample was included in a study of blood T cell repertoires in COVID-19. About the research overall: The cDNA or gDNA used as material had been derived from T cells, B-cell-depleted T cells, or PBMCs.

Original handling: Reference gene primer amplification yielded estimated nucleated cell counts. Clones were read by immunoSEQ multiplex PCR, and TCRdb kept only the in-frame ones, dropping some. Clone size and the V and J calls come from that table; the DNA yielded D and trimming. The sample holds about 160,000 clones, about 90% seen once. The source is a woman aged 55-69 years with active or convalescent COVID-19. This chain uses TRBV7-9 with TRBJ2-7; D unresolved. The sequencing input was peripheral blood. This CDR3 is CASSPQDEQYF. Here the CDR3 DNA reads TGTGCCAGCAGCCCCCAGGACGAGCAGTACTTC. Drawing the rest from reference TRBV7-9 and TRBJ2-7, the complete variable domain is DTGVSQNPRHKITKRGQNVTFRCDPISEHNRLYWYRQTLGQGPEFLTYFQNEAQLEKSRLLSDRFSAERPKGSFSTLEIQRTEQGDSAMYLCASSPQDEQYFGPGTRLTVT.